The rows below give T cell receptor beta chains drawn from one sample of a study of beta chain features in type 1 diabetes. TCRdb's table, derived via immunoSEQ multiplex PCR, lists solely in-frame clones and lacks some. The repertoire consists of 600,000 to 700,000 clones, with over 10% occurring once and the leading ten covering 0.022%. The sample comprised naive CD4+ T cells from blood. The receptors were sampled from a man aged 18 to 29 with type 1 diabetes. CDR3s include the opening cysteine and the closing phenylalanine or tryptophan. Fields, in order: J gene, D gene, V gene, clone size, CDR3 protein, CDR3 DNA. The D gene is left open where the match is weak. Clone size appears in some rows only: once, few, many, or a class for an expanded clone.

J: TRBJ1-6; D: NA; V: TRBV5-4; size: few; CDR3: CASSLVSGDSPLHF; DNA: TGTGCCAGCAGCTTGGTTAGCGGGGATTCACCCCTCCACTTT
J: TRBJ1-2; D: NA; V: TRBV29-1; size: NA; CDR3: CSVEGGMQNYGYTF; DNA: TGCAGCGTTGAAGGAGGAATGCAAAACTATGGCTACACCTTC
J: TRBJ2-5; D: TRBD2; V: TRBV2; size: NA; CDR3: CASSESSGALETQYF; DNA: TGTGCCAGCAGTGAAAGTAGCGGGGCGCTGGAGACCCAGTACTTC
J: TRBJ1-6; D: TRBD1; V: TRBV28; size: few; CDR3: CASSFHGTANSPLHF; DNA: TGTGCCAGCAGTTTCCATGGGACAGCCAATTCACCCCTCCACTTT
J: TRBJ2-7; D: TRBD1; V: TRBV7-9; size: NA; CDR3: CASSSGTGGYEQYF; DNA: TGTGCCAGCAGTTCCGGGACAGGGGGCTACGAGCAGTACTTC
J: TRBJ2-7; D: NA; V: TRBV29-1; size: NA; CDR3: CSVAGLSAYEQYF; DNA: TGCAGCGTTGCCGGACTGTCTGCCTACGAGCAGTACTTC
J: TRBJ1-6; D: NA; V: TRBV6-5; size: NA; CDR3: CASSSDPSSYNSPLHF; DNA: TGTGCCAGCAGTTCCGACCCGAGCTCCTATAATTCACCCCTCCACTTT
J: TRBJ2-5; D: NA; V: TRBV5-6; size: few; CDR3: CASSLVVGKETQYF; DNA: TGTGCCAGCAGCTTGGTGGTAGGAAAAGAGACCCAGTACTTC
J: TRBJ2-5; D: TRBD2; V: TRBV15; size: few; CDR3: CATSRGGTSGDQETQYF; DNA: TGTGCCACCAGCAGAGGGGGGACTAGCGGTGACCAAGAGACCCAGTACTTC
J: TRBJ1-5; D: NA; V: TRBV28; size: NA; CDR3: CASTHSGQPQHF; DNA: TGTGCCAGCACCCATTCGGGGCAGCCCCAGCATTTT
J: TRBJ1-4; D: NA; V: TRBV25-1; size: few; CDR3: CASSESGPNEKLFF; DNA: TGTGCCAGCAGTGAATCGGGCCCTAATGAAAAACTGTTTTTT
J: TRBJ1-1; D: NA; V: TRBV6-5; size: few; CDR3: CASSEQGTEAFF; DNA: TGTGCCAGCAGTGAACAGGGCACTGAAGCTTTCTTT
J: TRBJ1-5; D: NA; V: TRBV2; size: NA; CDR3: CASRDSHSNQPQHF; DNA: TGTGCCAGCAGAGACAGTCATAGCAATCAGCCCCAGCATTTT
J: TRBJ1-2; D: NA; V: TRBV25-1; size: NA; CDR3: CASRGTAIYGYTF; DNA: TGTGCCAGCAGAGGGACGGCCATCTATGGCTACACCTTC
J: TRBJ1-1; D: NA; V: TRBV7-8; size: NA; CDR3: CASSLVQDTEAFF; DNA: TGTGCCAGCAGCTTAGTACAAGACACTGAAGCTTTCTTT
J: TRBJ2-1; D: NA; V: TRBV21-1; size: NA; CDR3: CASTPGGNEQFF; DNA: TGTGCCAGCACTCCTGGGGGCAATGAGCAGTTCTTC
J: TRBJ2-1; D: NA; V: TRBV10-3; size: few; CDR3: CATAGKPSEQFF; DNA: TGTGCCACCGCCGGGAAGCCGAGCGAGCAGTTCTTC
J: TRBJ1-6; D: TRBD1; V: TRBV19; size: NA; CDR3: CASSTGRDRDSPLHF; DNA: TGTGCCAGTAGTACAGGTCGGGACAGGGATTCACCCCTCCACTTT
J: TRBJ1-5; D: NA; V: TRBV7-3; size: few; CDR3: CASSLMATGTNQPQHF; DNA: TGTGCCAGCAGCTTAATGGCAACAGGGACCAATCAGCCCCAGCATTTT
J: TRBJ1-4; D: NA; V: TRBV25-1; size: few; CDR3: CASTRGGELFF; DNA: TGTGCCAGCACTAGGGGTGGGGAACTGTTTTTT
J: TRBJ2-2; D: NA; V: TRBV7-9; size: few; CDR3: CASSETRLDTGELFF; DNA: TGTGCCAGCAGCGAAACACGACTTGACACCGGGGAGCTGTTTTTT
J: TRBJ1-1; D: NA; V: TRBV27; size: few; CDR3: CASSQGPLNTEAFF; DNA: TGTGCCAGCAGTCAGGGACCGTTGAACACTGAAGCTTTCTTT
J: TRBJ2-1; D: TRBD2; V: TRBV10-1; size: few; CDR3: CASSERPRGVGEQFF; DNA: TGCGCCAGCAGTGAGCGACCCCGGGGGGTAGGTGAGCAGTTCTTC
J: TRBJ1-5; D: NA; V: TRBV5-6; size: NA; CDR3: CASSLEVAGANQPQHF; DNA: TGTGCCAGCAGCTTGGAGGTGGCAGGGGCAAATCAGCCCCAGCATTTT
J: TRBJ2-3; D: NA; V: TRBV29-1; size: few; CDR3: CSVLLRTDTQYF; DNA: TGCAGCGTCCTTCTTCGCACAGATACGCAGTATTTT
J: TRBJ1-2; D: TRBD1; V: TRBV4-1; size: NA; CDR3: CASSPQKGQGPNYGYTF; DNA: TGCGCCAGCAGCCCGCAGAAGGGACAGGGACCTAACTATGGCTACACCTTC
J: TRBJ2-5; D: NA; V: TRBV7-9; size: few; CDR3: CASSLRGGTEETQYF; DNA: TGTGCCAGCAGCCTAAGGGGTGGGACGGAAGAGACCCAGTACTTC
J: TRBJ1-1; D: NA; V: TRBV13; size: NA; CDR3: CASSWDGKMNTEAFF; DNA: TGTGCCAGCAGCTGGGATGGGAAAATGAACACTGAAGCTTTCTTT
J: TRBJ1-2; D: NA; V: TRBV6-5; size: few; CDR3: CASCPGSVNYGYTF; DNA: TGTGCCAGCTGCCCAGGATCCGTCAACTATGGCTACACCTTC
J: TRBJ2-7; D: TRBD2; V: TRBV11-2; size: few; CDR3: CASSRTSGKSSYEQYF; DNA: TGTGCCAGCAGCCGCACTAGCGGGAAGAGCTCCTACGAGCAGTACTTC
J: TRBJ2-1; D: TRBD2; V: TRBV7-2; size: NA; CDR3: CASSLPRTSGLSNEQFF; DNA: TGTGCCAGCAGCTTACCTAGGACTAGCGGGCTCTCCAATGAGCAGTTCTTC
J: TRBJ1-5; D: TRBD1; V: TRBV6-6; size: NA; CDR3: CASSTQGDQPQHF; DNA: TGTGCCAGCAGTACACAGGGGGATCAGCCCCAGCATTTT
J: TRBJ1-1; D: TRBD1; V: TRBV10-3; size: NA; CDR3: CAISGDRNTEAFF; DNA: TGTGCCATCAGCGGGGACAGGAATACTGAAGCTTTCTTT
J: TRBJ2-7; D: NA; V: TRBV18; size: once; CDR3: CASSPPGVYEQYF; DNA: TGTGCCAGCTCACCCCCAGGGGTCTACGAGCAGTACTTC
J: TRBJ2-2; D: NA; V: TRBV30; size: few; CDR3: CAGQRGATNTGELFF; DNA: TGTGCGGGGCAGAGGGGGGCCACGAACACCGGGGAGCTGTTTTTT
J: TRBJ2-3; D: TRBD2; V: TRBV30; size: few; CDR3: CAWSGGSGGSTDTQYF; DNA: TGTGCCTGGAGTGGAGGGAGCGGGGGGAGCACAGATACGCAGTATTTT
J: TRBJ2-7; D: NA; V: TRBV5-1; size: few; CDR3: CASSLSPGVNYEQYF; DNA: TGCGCCAGCAGCCTTTCGCCGGGAGTAAACTACGAGCAGTACTTC
J: TRBJ2-7; D: NA; V: TRBV18; size: few; CDR3: CASSPEGNSYEQYF; DNA: TGTGCCAGCTCACCAGAGGGGAACTCCTACGAGCAGTACTTC
J: TRBJ2-1; D: NA; V: TRBV27; size: NA; CDR3: CASSLSRSSYNEQFF; DNA: TGTGCCAGCAGTTTGAGTAGAAGTTCCTACAATGAGCAGTTCTTC
J: TRBJ2-1; D: TRBD2; V: TRBV29-1; size: NA; CDR3: CSVQQAGVNYNEQFF; DNA: TGCAGCGTTCAACAAGCGGGGGTAAACTACAATGAGCAGTTCTTC
J: TRBJ2-1; D: NA; V: TRBV5-1; size: NA; CDR3: CASSLGLALNEQFF; DNA: TGCGCCAGCAGCTTGGGGCTAGCGTTAAATGAGCAGTTCTTC